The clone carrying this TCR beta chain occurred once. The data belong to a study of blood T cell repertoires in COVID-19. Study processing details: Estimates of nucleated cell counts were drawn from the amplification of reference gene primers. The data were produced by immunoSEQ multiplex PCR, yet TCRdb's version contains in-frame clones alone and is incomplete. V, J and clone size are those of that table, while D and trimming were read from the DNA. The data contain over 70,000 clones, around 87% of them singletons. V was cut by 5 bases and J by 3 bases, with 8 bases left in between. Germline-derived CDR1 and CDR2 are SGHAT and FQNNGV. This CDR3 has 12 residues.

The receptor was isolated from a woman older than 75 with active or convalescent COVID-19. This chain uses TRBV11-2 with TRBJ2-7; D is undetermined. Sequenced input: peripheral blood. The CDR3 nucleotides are TGTGCCAGCAGCCCCCGGTACTACGAGCAGTACTTC. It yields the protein CASSPRYYEQYF.